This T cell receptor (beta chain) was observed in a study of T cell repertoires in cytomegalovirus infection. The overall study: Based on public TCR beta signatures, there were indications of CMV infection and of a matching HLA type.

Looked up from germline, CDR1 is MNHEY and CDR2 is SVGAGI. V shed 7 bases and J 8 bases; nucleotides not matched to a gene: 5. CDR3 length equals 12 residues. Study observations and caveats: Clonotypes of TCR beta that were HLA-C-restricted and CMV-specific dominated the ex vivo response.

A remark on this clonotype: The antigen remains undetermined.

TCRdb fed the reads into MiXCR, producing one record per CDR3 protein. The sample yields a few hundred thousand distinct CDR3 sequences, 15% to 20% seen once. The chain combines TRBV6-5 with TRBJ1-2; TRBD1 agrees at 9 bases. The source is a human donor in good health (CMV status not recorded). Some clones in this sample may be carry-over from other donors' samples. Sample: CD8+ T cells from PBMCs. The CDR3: CASTGDREGYTF. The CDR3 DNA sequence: TGTGCCAGCACGGGGGACAGGGAAGGCTACACCTTC.